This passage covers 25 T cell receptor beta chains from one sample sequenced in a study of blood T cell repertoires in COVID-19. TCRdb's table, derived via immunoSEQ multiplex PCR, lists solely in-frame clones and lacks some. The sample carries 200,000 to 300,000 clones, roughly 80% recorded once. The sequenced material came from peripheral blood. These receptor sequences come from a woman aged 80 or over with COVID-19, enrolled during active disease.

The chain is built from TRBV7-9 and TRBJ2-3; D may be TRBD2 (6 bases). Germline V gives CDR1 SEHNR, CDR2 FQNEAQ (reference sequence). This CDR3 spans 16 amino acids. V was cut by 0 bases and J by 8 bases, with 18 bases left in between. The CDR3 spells CASSLAGTGGAGTQYF. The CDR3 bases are TGTGCCAGCAGCTTAGCCGGGACTGGAGGGGCGGGTACGCAGTATTTT.

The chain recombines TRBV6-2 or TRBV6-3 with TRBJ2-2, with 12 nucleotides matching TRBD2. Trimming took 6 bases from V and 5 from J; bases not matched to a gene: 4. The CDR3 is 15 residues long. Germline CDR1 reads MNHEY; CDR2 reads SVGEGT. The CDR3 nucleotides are TGTGCCAGCAGCAGACTAGCGGGAGCTACCGGGGAGCTGTTTTTT. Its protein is CASSRLAGATGELFF.

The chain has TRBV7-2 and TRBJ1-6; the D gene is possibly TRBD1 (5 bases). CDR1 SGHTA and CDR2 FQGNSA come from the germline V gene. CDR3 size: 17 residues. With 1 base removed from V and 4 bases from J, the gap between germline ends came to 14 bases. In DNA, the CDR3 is TGTGCCAGCAGCTTAGGGGGCTTAGGGACTTATAATTCACCCCTCCACTTT. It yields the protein CASSLGGLGTYNSPLHF.

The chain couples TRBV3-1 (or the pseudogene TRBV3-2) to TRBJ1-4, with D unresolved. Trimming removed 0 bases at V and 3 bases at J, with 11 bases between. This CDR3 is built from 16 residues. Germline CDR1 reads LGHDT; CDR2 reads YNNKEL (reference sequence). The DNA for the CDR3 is TGTGCCAGCAGCCAAGATCCGGGGAGGGCTAATGAAAAACTGTTTTTT. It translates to CASSQDPGRANEKLFF.

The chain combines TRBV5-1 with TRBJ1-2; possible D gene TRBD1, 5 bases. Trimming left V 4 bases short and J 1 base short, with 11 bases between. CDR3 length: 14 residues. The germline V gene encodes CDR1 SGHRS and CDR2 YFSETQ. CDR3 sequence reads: CASSPGDGNYGYTF. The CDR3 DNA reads TGCGCCAGCAGCCCGGGGGACGGTAACTATGGCTACACCTTC.

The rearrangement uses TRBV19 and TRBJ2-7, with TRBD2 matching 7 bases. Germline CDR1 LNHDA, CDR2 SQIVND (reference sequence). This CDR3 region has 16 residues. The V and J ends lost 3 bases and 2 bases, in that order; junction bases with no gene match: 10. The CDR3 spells CASSIRRGLPTYEQYF. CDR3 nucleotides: TGTGCCAGTAGTATTCGGCGGGGACTACCTACCTACGAGCAGTACTTC.

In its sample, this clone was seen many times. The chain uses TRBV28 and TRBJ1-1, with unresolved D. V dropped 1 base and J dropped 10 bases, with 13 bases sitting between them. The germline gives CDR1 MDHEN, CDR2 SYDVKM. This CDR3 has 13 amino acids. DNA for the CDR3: TGTGCCAGCAGTTTATACCTATTCTACGGAGCTTTCTTT. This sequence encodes CASSLYLFYGAFF.

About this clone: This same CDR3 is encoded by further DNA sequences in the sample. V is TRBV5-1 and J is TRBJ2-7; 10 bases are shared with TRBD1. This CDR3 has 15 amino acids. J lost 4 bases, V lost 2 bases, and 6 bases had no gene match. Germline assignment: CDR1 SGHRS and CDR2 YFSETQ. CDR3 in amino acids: CASSFTGTGVYEQYF. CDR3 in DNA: TGCGCCAGCAGCTTTACCGGGACAGGGGTTTACGAGCAGTACTTC.

The DNA for the CDR3 is TGTGCCAGCAGACCGGACAGGGTCGGCTACACCTTC. Protein: CASRPDRVGYTF. This chain links TRBV28 with TRBJ1-2, with 8 nucleotides matching TRBD1. V dropped 6 bases and J dropped 8; count of bases not matched to a gene: 5. Germline CDR1 reads MDHEN; CDR2 reads SYDVKM. This CDR3 comprises 12 residues.

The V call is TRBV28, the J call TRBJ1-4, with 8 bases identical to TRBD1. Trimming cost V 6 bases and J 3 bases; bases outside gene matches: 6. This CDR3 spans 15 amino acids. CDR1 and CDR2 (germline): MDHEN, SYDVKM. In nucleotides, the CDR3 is TGTGCCAGCAGGTCAGGGGGCTCCCCTAATGAAAAACTGTTTTTT. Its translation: CASRSGGSPNEKLFF.

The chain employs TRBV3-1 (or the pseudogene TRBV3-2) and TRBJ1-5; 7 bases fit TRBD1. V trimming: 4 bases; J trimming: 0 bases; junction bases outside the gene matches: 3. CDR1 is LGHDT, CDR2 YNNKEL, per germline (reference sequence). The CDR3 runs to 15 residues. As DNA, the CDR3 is TGTGCCAGCAGCCTGACAGGGTATAGCAATCAGCCCCAGCATTTT. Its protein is CASSLTGYSNQPQHF.

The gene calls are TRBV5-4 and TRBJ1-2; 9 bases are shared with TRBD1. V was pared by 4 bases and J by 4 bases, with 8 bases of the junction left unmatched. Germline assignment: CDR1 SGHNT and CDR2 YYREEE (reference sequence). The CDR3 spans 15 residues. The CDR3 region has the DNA TGTGCCAGCAGCGGGCGACAGGGGGTTGGCTATGGCTACACCTTC. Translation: CASSGRQGVGYGYTF.

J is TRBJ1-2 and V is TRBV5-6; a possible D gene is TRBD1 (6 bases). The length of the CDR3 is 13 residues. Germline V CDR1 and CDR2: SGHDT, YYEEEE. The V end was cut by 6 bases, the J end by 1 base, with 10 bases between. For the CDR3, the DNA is TGTGCCAGCATCCAGGGGCGTAACTATGGCTACACCTTC. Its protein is CASIQGRNYGYTF.

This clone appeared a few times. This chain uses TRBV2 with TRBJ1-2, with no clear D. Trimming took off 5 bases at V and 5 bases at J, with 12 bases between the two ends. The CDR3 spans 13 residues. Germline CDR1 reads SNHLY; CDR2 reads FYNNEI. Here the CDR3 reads CASSWAEGYGYTF. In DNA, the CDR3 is TGTGCCAGCAGTTGGGCCGAGGGTTATGGCTACACCTTC.

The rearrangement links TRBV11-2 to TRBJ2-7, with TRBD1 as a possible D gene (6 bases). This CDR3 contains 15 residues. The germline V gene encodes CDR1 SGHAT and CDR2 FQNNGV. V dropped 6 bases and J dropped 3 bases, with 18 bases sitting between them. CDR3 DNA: TGTGCCAGCAGGATAACAGGGTTTGCAGGCTACGAGCAGTACTTC. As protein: CASRITGFAGYEQYF.

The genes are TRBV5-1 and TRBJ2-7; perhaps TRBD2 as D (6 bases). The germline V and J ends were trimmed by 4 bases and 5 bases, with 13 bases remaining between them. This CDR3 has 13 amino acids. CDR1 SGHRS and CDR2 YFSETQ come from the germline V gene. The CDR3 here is CASSHTGSDEQYF. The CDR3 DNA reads TGCGCCAGCAGCCATACCGGGAGCGACGAGCAGTACTTC.

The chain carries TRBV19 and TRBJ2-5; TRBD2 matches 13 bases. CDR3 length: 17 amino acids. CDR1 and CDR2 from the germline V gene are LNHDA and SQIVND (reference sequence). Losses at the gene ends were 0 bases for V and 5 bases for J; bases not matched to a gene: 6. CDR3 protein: CASSIDGTSGVGETQYF. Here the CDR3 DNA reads TGTGCCAGTAGTATAGATGGGACTAGCGGGGTGGGCGAGACCCAGTACTTC.

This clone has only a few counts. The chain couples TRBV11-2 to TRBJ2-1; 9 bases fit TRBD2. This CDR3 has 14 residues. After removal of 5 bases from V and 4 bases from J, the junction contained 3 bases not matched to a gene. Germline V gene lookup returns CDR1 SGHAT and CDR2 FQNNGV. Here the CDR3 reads CASSRLAAYNEQFF. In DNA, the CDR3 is TGTGCCAGCAGCCGACTAGCGGCATACAATGAGCAGTTCTTC.

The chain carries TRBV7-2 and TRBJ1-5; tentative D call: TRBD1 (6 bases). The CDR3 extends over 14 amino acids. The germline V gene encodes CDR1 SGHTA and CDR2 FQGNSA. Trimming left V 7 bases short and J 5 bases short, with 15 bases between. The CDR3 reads CASTPGGTYQPQHF. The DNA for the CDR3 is TGTGCCAGCACCCCGGGAGGGACATATCAGCCCCAGCATTTT.

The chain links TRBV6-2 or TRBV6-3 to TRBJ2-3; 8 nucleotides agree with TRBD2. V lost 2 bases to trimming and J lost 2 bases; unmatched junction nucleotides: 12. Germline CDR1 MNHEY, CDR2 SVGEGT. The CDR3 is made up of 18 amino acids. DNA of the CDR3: TGTGCCAGCAGTTACAGTGCGGGAGGCCCGAAACTCACAGATACGCAGTATTTT. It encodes CASSYSAGGPKLTDTQYF.

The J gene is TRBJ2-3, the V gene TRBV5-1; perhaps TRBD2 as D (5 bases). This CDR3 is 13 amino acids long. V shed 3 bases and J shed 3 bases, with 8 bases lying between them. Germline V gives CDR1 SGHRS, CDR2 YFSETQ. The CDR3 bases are TGCGCCAGCAGCTCGGGAAGTACAGATACGCAGTATTTT. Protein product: CASSSGSTDTQYF.

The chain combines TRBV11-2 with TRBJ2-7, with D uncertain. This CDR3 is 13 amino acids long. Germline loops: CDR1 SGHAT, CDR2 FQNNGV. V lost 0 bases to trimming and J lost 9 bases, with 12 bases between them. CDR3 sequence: CASSLELGSVQYF. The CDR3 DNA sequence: TGTGCCAGCAGCTTAGAGCTAGGTTCCGTGCAGTACTTC.

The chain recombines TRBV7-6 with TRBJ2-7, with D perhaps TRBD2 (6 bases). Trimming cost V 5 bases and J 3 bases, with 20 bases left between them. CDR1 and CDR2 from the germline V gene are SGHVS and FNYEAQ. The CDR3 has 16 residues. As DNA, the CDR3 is TGTGCCAGCAGCCCCTCGACTAGGGCGGGACTCTACGAGCAGTACTTC. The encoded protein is CASSPSTRAGLYEQYF.

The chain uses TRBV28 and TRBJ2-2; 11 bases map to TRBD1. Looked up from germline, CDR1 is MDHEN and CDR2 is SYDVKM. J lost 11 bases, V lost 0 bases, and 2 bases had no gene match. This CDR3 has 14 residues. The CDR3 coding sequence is TGTGCCAGCAGTTTATGGGACAGGGGGCGAGAGCTGTTTTTT. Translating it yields CASSLWDRGRELFF. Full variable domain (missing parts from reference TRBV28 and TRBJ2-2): DVKVTQSSRYLVKRTGEKVFLECVQDMDHENMFWYRQDPGLGLRLIYFSYDVKMKEKGDIPEGYSVSREKKERFSLILESASTNQTSMYLCASSLWDRGRELFFGEGSRLTVL.

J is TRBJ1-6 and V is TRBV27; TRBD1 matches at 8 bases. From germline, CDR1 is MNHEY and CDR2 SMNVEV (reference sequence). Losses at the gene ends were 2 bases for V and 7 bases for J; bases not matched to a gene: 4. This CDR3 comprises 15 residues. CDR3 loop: CASSLQGARNSPLHF. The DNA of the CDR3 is TGTGCCAGCAGTTTACAGGGGGCGAGGAATTCACCCCTCCACTTT.